This T cell receptor beta chain was captured in a study of beta chain features in type 1 diabetes. CD45RO/CCR7/CD25/CD127/CD95/CD27 separated CD4+ naive, central memory, regulatory and stem cell-like memory cells by sorting. Remarks on this clone: As yet, its antigen is unknown.

The V segment lost 0 bases and the J segment 0 bases; nucleotides outside the gene matches: 10. Germline CDR1 reads SGHAT; CDR2 reads FQNNGV. The CDR3 is 19 residues long. Whole-study results and caveats: Type 1 diabetes patients showed fewer insertions and more deletions at VDJ junctions. The naive, central memory and Treg TCRB repertoires of patients appeared to be more similar to one another than those of healthy donors. In all four CD4+ subsets, TCRB CDR3 length was significantly, moderately reduced in type 1 diabetes.

The investigators reverse transcribed all of the isolated RNA, so they sequenced expressed TCRB transcripts. This table comes from immunoSEQ multiplex PCR, and its TCRdb copy is limited to in-frame clones, with some not included. The profile shows some 140,000 clones, about a tenth of them singletons. This sequence joins TRBV11-2 and TRBJ2-4; 8 bases line up with TRBD2. The material sequenced was central memory CD4+ T cells from blood. This clonotype originated in a man aged 18 to 29 in good health. The CDR3 here is CASSLDRSGGLLAKNIQYF. CDR3 nucleotide sequence: TGTGCCAGCAGCTTAGATCGGAGCGGGGGCTTACTAGCCAAAAACATTCAGTACTTC.